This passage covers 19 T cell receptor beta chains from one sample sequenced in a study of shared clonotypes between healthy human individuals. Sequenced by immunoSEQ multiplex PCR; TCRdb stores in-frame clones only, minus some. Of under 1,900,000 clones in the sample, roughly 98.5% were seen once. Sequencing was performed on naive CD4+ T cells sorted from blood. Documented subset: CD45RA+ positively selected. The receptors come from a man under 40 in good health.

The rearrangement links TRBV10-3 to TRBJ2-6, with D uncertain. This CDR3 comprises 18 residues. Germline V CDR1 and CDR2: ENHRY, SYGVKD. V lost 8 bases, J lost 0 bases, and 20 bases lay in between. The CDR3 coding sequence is TGTGCCATCGGGATTGGGGTCCGCTCTCTCTCTGGGGCCAACGTCCTGACTTTC. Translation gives CAIGIGVRSLSGANVLTF.

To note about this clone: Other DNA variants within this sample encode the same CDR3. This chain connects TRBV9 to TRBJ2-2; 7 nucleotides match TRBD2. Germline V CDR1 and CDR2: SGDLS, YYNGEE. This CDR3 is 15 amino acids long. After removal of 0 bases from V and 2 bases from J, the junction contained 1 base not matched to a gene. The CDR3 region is CASSVGGSNTGELFF. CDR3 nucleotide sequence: TGTGCCAGCAGCGTAGGCGGGAGCAACACCGGGGAGCTGTTTTTT.

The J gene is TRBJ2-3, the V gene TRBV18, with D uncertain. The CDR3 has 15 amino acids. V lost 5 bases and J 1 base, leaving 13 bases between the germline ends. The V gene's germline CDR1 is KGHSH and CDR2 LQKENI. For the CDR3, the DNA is TGTGCCAGCTCATCACTTGGGGTGGGCACAGATACGCAGTATTTT. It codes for CASSSLGVGTDTQYF.

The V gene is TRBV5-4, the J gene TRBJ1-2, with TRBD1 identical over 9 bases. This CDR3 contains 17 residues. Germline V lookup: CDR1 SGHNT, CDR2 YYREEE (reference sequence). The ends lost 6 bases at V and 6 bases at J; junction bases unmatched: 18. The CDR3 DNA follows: TGTGCCAGCACCCTGGGTGATGGGGACAGGGACATTAATGGCTACACCTTC. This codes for CASTLGDGDRDINGYTF.

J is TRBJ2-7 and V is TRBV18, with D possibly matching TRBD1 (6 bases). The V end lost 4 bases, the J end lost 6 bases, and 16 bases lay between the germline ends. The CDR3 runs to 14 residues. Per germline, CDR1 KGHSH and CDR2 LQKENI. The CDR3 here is CASSLAGRGPEQYF. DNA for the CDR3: TGTGCCAGCTCACTAGCCGGCAGGGGTCCCGAGCAGTACTTC.

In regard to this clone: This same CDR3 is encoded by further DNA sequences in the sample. As DNA, the CDR3 is TGTGCCTGGAGTGTACAAGCTATCTATGGCTACACCTTC. Protein sequence: CAWSVQAIYGYTF. V is TRBV30 and J is TRBJ1-2; D is ambiguous. The CDR3 runs 13 residues. The germline V gene encodes CDR1 GTSNPN and CDR2 SVGIG (reference sequence). Between the trimmed V and J ends, which lost 0 bases and 4 bases, there was a span of 9 bases.

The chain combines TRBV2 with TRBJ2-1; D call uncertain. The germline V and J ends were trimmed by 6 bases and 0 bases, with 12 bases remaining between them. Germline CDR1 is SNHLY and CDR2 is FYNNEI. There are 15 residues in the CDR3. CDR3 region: CASSADQSSYNEQFF. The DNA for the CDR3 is TGTGCCAGCAGCGCAGACCAAAGCTCCTACAATGAGCAGTTCTTC.

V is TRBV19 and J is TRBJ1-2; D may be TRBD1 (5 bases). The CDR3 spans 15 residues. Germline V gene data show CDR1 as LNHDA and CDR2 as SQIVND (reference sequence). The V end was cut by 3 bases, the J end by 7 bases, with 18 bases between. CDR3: CASSIGQASGRGYTF. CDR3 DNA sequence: TGTGCCAGTAGTATTGGACAAGCCTCTGGACGTGGCTACACCTTC.

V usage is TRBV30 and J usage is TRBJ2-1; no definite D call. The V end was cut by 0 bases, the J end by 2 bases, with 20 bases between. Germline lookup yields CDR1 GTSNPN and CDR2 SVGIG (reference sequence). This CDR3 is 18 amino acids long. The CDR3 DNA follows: TGTGCCTGGAGTGTCTGGGGTGGAGCCCATGGCCCCTACAATGAGCAGTTCTTC. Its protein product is CAWSVWGGAHGPYNEQFF.

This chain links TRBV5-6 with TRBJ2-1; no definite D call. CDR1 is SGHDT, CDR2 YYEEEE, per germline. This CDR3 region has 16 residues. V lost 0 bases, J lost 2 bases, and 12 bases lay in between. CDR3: CASSLDRGRTYNEQFF. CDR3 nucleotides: TGTGCCAGCAGCTTGGACCGCGGCAGAACCTACAATGAGCAGTTCTTC.

The CDR3 bases are TGTGCCAGCAGCGCGCTCCTCAGGTTAAACTATGGCTACACCTTC. The encoded protein is CASSALLRLNYGYTF. This chain uses TRBV9 with TRBJ1-2; no clear D gene. V lost 3 bases to trimming and J lost 2 bases, with 14 bases between them. The germline gives CDR1 SGDLS, CDR2 YYNGEE. The length of the CDR3 is 15 residues.

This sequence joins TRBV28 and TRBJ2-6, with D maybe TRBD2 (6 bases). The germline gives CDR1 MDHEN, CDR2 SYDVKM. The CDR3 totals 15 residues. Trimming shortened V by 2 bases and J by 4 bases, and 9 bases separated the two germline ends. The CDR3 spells CASSLAGGGANVLTF. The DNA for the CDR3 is TGTGCCAGCAGTTTAGCCGGAGGGGGGGCCAACGTCCTGACTTTC.

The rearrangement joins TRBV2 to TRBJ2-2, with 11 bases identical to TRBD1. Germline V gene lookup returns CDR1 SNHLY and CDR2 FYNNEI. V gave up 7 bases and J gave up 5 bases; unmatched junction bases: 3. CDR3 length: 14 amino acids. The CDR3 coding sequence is TGTGCCAGCACCGGGACAGGGGGGACCGGGGAGCTGTTTTTT. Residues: CASTGTGGTGELFF.

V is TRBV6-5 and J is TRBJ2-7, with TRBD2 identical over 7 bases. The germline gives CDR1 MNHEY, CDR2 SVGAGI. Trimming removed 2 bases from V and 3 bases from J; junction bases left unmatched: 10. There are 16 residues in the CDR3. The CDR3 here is CASSYTSGTNHYEQYF. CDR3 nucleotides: TGTGCCAGCAGTTACACCTCGGGGACTAACCACTACGAGCAGTACTTC.

CDR3 protein: CSAHGTGRNEQFF. CDR3 in DNA: TGCAGCGCCCACGGGACAGGGAGAAATGAGCAGTTCTTC. The chain couples TRBV29-1 to TRBJ2-1; 9 bases match TRBD1. J lost 7 bases, V lost 7 bases, and 8 bases had no gene match. Germline V gene data show CDR1 as SQVTM and CDR2 as ANQGSEA. The CDR3 loop spans 13 amino acids.

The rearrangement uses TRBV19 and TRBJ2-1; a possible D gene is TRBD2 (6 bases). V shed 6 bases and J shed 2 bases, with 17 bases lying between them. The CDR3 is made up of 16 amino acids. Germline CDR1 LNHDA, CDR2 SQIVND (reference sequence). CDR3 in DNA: TGTGCCAGTAGCATATCCCCGGGAGCAACCTACAATGAGCAGTTCTTC. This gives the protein CASSISPGATYNEQFF.

For the CDR3, the DNA is TGTGCCAGCAGTTTCAAGGGGGAGAACACTGAAGCTTTCTTT. It specifies CASSFKGENTEAFF. This chain links TRBV6-9 with TRBJ1-1; the D gene is possibly TRBD1 (6 bases). Germline V gene sequence: CDR1 MNHGY, CDR2 SVAAGI. V was trimmed by 4 bases and J by 1 base, leaving 10 bases between them. The CDR3 loop spans 14 amino acids.

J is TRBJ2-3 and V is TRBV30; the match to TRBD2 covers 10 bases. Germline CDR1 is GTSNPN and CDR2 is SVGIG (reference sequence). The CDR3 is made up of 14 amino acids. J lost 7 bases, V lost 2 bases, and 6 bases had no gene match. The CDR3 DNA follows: TGTGCCTGGAGTACAGCGGGAGGGGTAAATACGCAGTATTTT. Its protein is CAWSTAGGVNTQYF.

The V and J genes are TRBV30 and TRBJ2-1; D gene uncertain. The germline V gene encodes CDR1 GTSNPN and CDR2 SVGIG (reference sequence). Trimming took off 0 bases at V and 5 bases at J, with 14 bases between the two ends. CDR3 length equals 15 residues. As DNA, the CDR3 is TGTGCCTGGAGTGTTTGGGTGCCAGGTCACAATGAGCAGTTCTTC. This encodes CAWSVWVPGHNEQFF.